These T cell receptor beta chains were read from a single sample in a study of patients and donors after allogeneic stem cell transplantation. MiXCR, run by TCRdb on the RT-PCR reads, gives a single entry per CDR3 protein. The table lists about 100,000 distinct CDR3 sequences, 35% to 45% of them singletons. Sequencing was carried out using blood, either unsorted or a sorted T cell fraction (not recorded which). The receptors derive from a human donor who was either an allogeneic HSCT recipient or a stem cell or donor lymphocyte infusion donor (not recorded which). It is not recorded whose cells these are; they may come from a transplant donor. The CDR3 runs from the conserved cysteine through the conserved F or W. A D gene is named only where the DNA matches it firmly. Size is omitted from some rows. Given values are once, few, many or a class for expanded clones.

d_call: TRBD2
j_call: TRBJ2-2
clone_size: -
v_call: TRBV4-3
cdr3_nt: TGCGCCTCGGGACTAGCGGGTAATACCGGGGAGCTGTTTTTT
cdr3_aa: CASGLAGNTGELFF

d_call: TRBD2
j_call: TRBJ2-1
clone_size: -
v_call: TRBV29-1
cdr3_nt: TGCAGCGGCGGGAGCCGGCATGAGCAGTTCTTC
cdr3_aa: CSGGSRHEQFF

d_call: -
j_call: TRBJ1-1
clone_size: few
v_call: TRBV11-3
cdr3_nt: TGTGCCAGCAGCCCCCCGACAGGACGTCTGAACACTGAAGCTTTCTTT
cdr3_aa: CASSPPTGRLNTEAFF

d_call: TRBD1
j_call: TRBJ2-1
clone_size: few
v_call: TRBV20-1
cdr3_nt: TGCAGTGCCTCCCGGGACAGGGTGAACAATGAGCAGTTCTTC
cdr3_aa: CSASRDRVNNEQFF

d_call: -
j_call: TRBJ2-2
clone_size: -
v_call: TRBV29-1
cdr3_nt: TGCAGCGTTGCCTCCCCTTTTGGTGTCGGGCGAACCGGGGAGCTGTTTTTT
cdr3_aa: CSVASPFGVGRTGELFF

d_call: -
j_call: TRBJ1-4
clone_size: few
v_call: TRBV18
cdr3_nt: TGTGCCAGCTCACCATGGGGAACTAATGAAAAACTGTTTTTT
cdr3_aa: CASSPWGTNEKLFF

d_call: -
j_call: TRBJ2-5
clone_size: -
v_call: TRBV6-5
cdr3_nt: TGTGCCAGCACCCTGGGAGGTCTAGGAGAGACCCAGTACTTC
cdr3_aa: CASTLGGLGETQYF

d_call: -
j_call: TRBJ2-3
clone_size: -
v_call: TRBV12-3/TRBV12-4
cdr3_nt: TGTGCCAGCGCCGTTCCCCAAAGCACAGATACGCAGTATTTT
cdr3_aa: CASAVPQSTDTQYF

d_call: -
j_call: TRBJ2-1
clone_size: -
v_call: TRBV20-1
cdr3_nt: TGCAGTGCCAGGGGACGGGAGAAGGAGTTCTTC
cdr3_aa: CSARGREKEFF

d_call: -
j_call: TRBJ1-2
clone_size: few
v_call: TRBV27
cdr3_nt: TGTGCCAGCAGTTCCAATTTTGACAGCTATGGCTACACCTTC
cdr3_aa: CASSSNFDSYGYTF

d_call: TRBD1
j_call: TRBJ2-5
clone_size: few
v_call: TRBV7-6
cdr3_nt: TGTGCCAGCAGCCCGGACAGGGGTACAGAGACCCAGTACTTC
cdr3_aa: CASSPDRGTETQYF

d_call: TRBD2
j_call: TRBJ2-3
clone_size: -
v_call: TRBV7-2
cdr3_nt: TGTGCCAGCAGCTTAACGGCGGGAGGGGGGAATACGCAGTATTTT
cdr3_aa: CASSLTAGGGNTQYF

d_call: -
j_call: TRBJ1-1
clone_size: -
v_call: TRBV5-1
cdr3_nt: TGCGCCAGCAGCTTTTCCGGGCCTCTGAACACTGAAGCTTTCTTT
cdr3_aa: CASSFSGPLNTEAFF

d_call: -
j_call: TRBJ2-3
clone_size: -
v_call: TRBV5-6
cdr3_nt: TGTGCCAGCAGCTTTGGGCGGAGCACAGATACGCAGTATTTT
cdr3_aa: CASSFGRSTDTQYF

d_call: -
j_call: TRBJ2-2
clone_size: few
v_call: TRBV27
cdr3_nt: TGTGCCAGCAGTCGGGTAGCCGGCACCGGGGAGCTGTTTTTT
cdr3_aa: CASSRVAGTGELFF

d_call: TRBD2
j_call: TRBJ2-7
clone_size: -
v_call: TRBV9
cdr3_nt: TGTGCCAGCAGCGTAGCCCCACTAGCGACCGAGCAGTACTTC
cdr3_aa: CASSVAPLATEQYF

d_call: -
j_call: TRBJ2-7
clone_size: -
v_call: TRBV5-6
cdr3_nt: TGTGCCAGCAGCTTCGATGGGGCAGCCTACGAGCAGTACTTC
cdr3_aa: CASSFDGAAYEQYF

d_call: -
j_call: TRBJ1-5
clone_size: few
v_call: TRBV20-1
cdr3_nt: TGCAGTGCTAGCCTAGGGGTTCAGCCCCAGCATTTT
cdr3_aa: CSASLGVQPQHF

d_call: -
j_call: TRBJ2-7
clone_size: -
v_call: TRBV20-1
cdr3_nt: TGCAGTGCTACCCCCACGGGTAGTATCTACGAGCAGTACTTC
cdr3_aa: CSATPTGSIYEQYF

d_call: -
j_call: TRBJ2-6
clone_size: -
v_call: TRBV7-2
cdr3_nt: TGTGCCAGCAGCCGCGGCGCTGGGGCCAACGTCCTGACTTTC
cdr3_aa: CASSRGAGANVLTF

d_call: -
j_call: TRBJ1-2
clone_size: many
v_call: TRBV15
cdr3_nt: TGTGCCACCAGCAGACACCTCAAAGAATATGGCTACACCTTC
cdr3_aa: CATSRHLKEYGYTF

d_call: TRBD1
j_call: TRBJ2-7
clone_size: -
v_call: TRBV27
cdr3_nt: TGTGCCAGCGGGGGGACAGGGGGCTCCTACGAGCAGTACTTC
cdr3_aa: CASGGTGGSYEQYF

d_call: -
j_call: TRBJ2-1
clone_size: -
v_call: TRBV21-1
cdr3_nt: TGTGCCAGCAGCCTCCGGGACAGGGTGGGTGAGCAGTTCTTC
cdr3_aa: CASSLRDRVGEQFF

d_call: -
j_call: TRBJ1-6
clone_size: many
v_call: TRBV7-9
cdr3_nt: TGTGCCAGCAGCTTAGAGGCTTGGAATTCACCCCTCCACTTT
cdr3_aa: CASSLEAWNSPLHF

d_call: -
j_call: TRBJ1-5
clone_size: few
v_call: TRBV20-1
cdr3_nt: TGCAGTGCTAGAAGGGGGGGTGGCAATCAGCCCCAGCATTTT
cdr3_aa: CSARRGGGNQPQHF

d_call: -
j_call: TRBJ1-6
clone_size: many
v_call: TRBV7-9
cdr3_nt: TGTGCCAGCAGCCCCCGGACAGCAGGAAATTCACCCCTCCACTTT
cdr3_aa: CASSPRTAGNSPLHF

d_call: -
j_call: TRBJ1-4
clone_size: few
v_call: TRBV12-3/TRBV12-4
cdr3_nt: TGTGCCAGCAGTCCCGGGAACCCGAATGAAAAACTGTTTTTT
cdr3_aa: CASSPGNPNEKLFF

d_call: -
j_call: TRBJ1-1
clone_size: few
v_call: TRBV3-1
cdr3_nt: TGTGCCAGCAACCACGGGGACACGGGTGGTGAAGCTTTCTTT
cdr3_aa: CASNHGDTGGEAFF

d_call: -
j_call: TRBJ1-1
clone_size: -
v_call: TRBV20-1
cdr3_nt: TGCAGTGCTAGAGATGGTACGGGGGGGGCTTTCTTT
cdr3_aa: CSARDGTGGAFF

d_call: TRBD1
j_call: TRBJ2-7
clone_size: -
v_call: TRBV12-3/TRBV12-4
cdr3_nt: TGTGCCAGCAGTTTTCTCCCCCCCGGACAGGGTCTCGAGCAGTACTTC
cdr3_aa: CASSFLPPGQGLEQYF

d_call: TRBD1
j_call: TRBJ2-3
clone_size: -
v_call: TRBV5-1
cdr3_nt: TGCGCCAGCAGCTCACAGGGGGGATCTAGCACAGATACGCAGTATTTT
cdr3_aa: CASSSQGGSSTDTQYF

d_call: -
j_call: TRBJ1-4
clone_size: few
v_call: TRBV15
cdr3_nt: TGTGCCACCAGCAGCGAAGAGGCAGGGGTGGGGGAAAAACTGTTTTTT
cdr3_aa: CATSSEEAGVGEKLFF

d_call: -
j_call: TRBJ2-5
clone_size: -
v_call: TRBV15
cdr3_nt: TGTGCCACCAGCAGAGAGGCAAGCGCGGTGGAGACCCAGTACTTC
cdr3_aa: CATSREASAVETQYF

d_call: -
j_call: TRBJ2-7
clone_size: few
v_call: TRBV28
cdr3_nt: TGTGCCAGCAGTTTACCCGGGACATTCGTCTACGAGCAGTACTTC
cdr3_aa: CASSLPGTFVYEQYF

d_call: -
j_call: TRBJ2-1
clone_size: -
v_call: TRBV15
cdr3_nt: TGTGCCACCAGCGGTCTTCTGAGAGTTAAGGTCAATGAGCAGTTCTTC
cdr3_aa: CATSGLLRVKVNEQFF

d_call: TRBD1
j_call: TRBJ2-7
clone_size: -
v_call: TRBV28
cdr3_nt: TGTGCCAGCCGGACAGGGCCCCCCTACGAGCAGTACTTC
cdr3_aa: CASRTGPPYEQYF

d_call: TRBD1
j_call: TRBJ1-6
clone_size: few
v_call: TRBV7-2
cdr3_nt: TGTGCCAGCGCCAGGGACAGAGCTAATTCACCCCTCCACTTT
cdr3_aa: CASARDRANSPLHF